Listed below are T cell receptor beta chains from one sample, sequenced in a study of cytomegalovirus exposure and HLA in healthy donors. Sequencing used immunoSEQ multiplex PCR; TCRdb keeps in-frame clones, though not all of them. The table shows approximately 190,000 clones, with approximately 90% occurring only once. The sample taken for sequencing was PBMCs. Every receptor here comes from a boy under 10 years old in good health and CMV-seronegative. Each CDR3 is given with its conserved first and last residue. A D gene is named only where the DNA matches it firmly. Not every row has a clone size; where given, it reads once, few, many or a size class.

D,J,size,V,DNA,CDR3
TRBD1,TRBJ2-3,.,TRBV11-2,TGTGCCAGCAGCTTAGGACAGGGGTGGGCAGATACGCAGTATTTT,CASSLGQGWADTQYF
.,TRBJ2-2,few,TRBV7-3,TGTGCCAGCAGCTTAGTTCGGGGGGCGAGCACCGGGGAGCTGTTTTTT,CASSLVRGASTGELFF
.,TRBJ2-2,.,TRBV9,TGTGCCAGCAGCGCCGAGTGGGGGGGCCATCAAAACACCGGGGAGCTGTTTTTT,CASSAEWGGHQNTGELFF
TRBD1,TRBJ2-7,.,TRBV30,TGTGCCTGGAGTGTAAGGGAATTGATTGGGGACAGGGGGCGCGAACCCGAGCAGTACTTC,CAWSVRELIGDRGREPEQYF
TRBD2,TRBJ2-7,.,TRBV5-5,TGTGCCAGCAGCTTGGTTGCTAGCGGTTTACTGGAGCAGTACTTC,CASSLVASGLLEQYF
.,TRBJ1-1,few,TRBV4-1,TGCGCCAGCAGCCAAGGAGGAGGACGGACGAACACTGAAGCTTTCTTT,CASSQGGGRTNTEAFF
TRBD2,TRBJ2-2,.,TRBV10-2,TGCGCCAGCAGAGAACTAGCGGGGGGACTCGGGGAGCTGTTTTTT,CASRELAGGLGELFF
.,TRBJ2-7,few,TRBV5-6,TGTGCCAGCAGCTTGGAGGGAGGTTACGAGCAGTACTTC,CASSLEGGYEQYF
TRBD2,TRBJ2-1,.,TRBV27,TGTGCCAGCAGTTTATCTCTTTTAGTGGCGGGAGGGCTCCATGAGCAGTTCTTC,CASSLSLLVAGGLHEQFF
TRBD1,TRBJ1-2,.,TRBV6-1,TGTGCCAGCAGTGGCCGACAGGGACTAGCTAACTATGGCTACACCTTC,CASSGRQGLANYGYTF
.,TRBJ2-7,.,TRBV7-2,TGTGCCAGCAGCTTAGTGGCAGGGGCCTACGAGCAGTACTTC,CASSLVAGAYEQYF
.,TRBJ2-7,.,TRBV9,TGTGCCAGCAGCGTAGTAGAGACTCCGTCCTACGAGCAGTACTTC,CASSVVETPSYEQYF